These 22 T cell receptor beta chains share one sample of origin, sequenced in a study of T cells after yellow fever vaccination. Each CDR3 protein gets one entry after TCRdb re-called the 5' RACE reads with MiXCR. The table lists about 52,000 distinct CDR3 sequences, about 6.6% of them singletons. Sample: CD8+ T cells not binding an NS4B(214-222) dextramer, sorted from PBMCs, taken about 49 days after the first yellow fever vaccination. The receptors stem from a man younger than 35 who received the YFV17D yellow fever vaccine.

CDR3 residues: CSVEATNTGELFF. DNA for the CDR3: TGCAGCGTTGAAGCAACGAACACCGGGGAGCTGTTTTTT. V and J are TRBV29-1 and TRBJ2-2; D uncertain. The CDR3 extends over 13 amino acids. Germline CDR1 is SQVTM and CDR2 is ANQGSEA. V lost 1 base to trimming and J lost 0 bases, with 3 bases between them.

This clonotype showed up just a few times. The chain has TRBV7-8 and TRBJ2-3; 12 positions agree with TRBD2. The CDR3 contains 17 residues. Unmatched junction bases numbered 8, after V lost 5 bases and J lost 2 bases. CDR1 is SGHVS, CDR2 FQNEAQ, per germline. The CDR3 region is CASSPSSGGELTDTQYF. The CDR3 nucleotides are TGTGCCAGCAGCCCATCTAGCGGGGGGGAACTCACAGATACGCAGTATTTT.

This clonotype was found a few times. The V and J genes are TRBV4-1 and TRBJ2-1; 12 bases line up with TRBD2. The germline V gene encodes CDR1 MGHRA and CDR2 YSYEKL. Trimming took 5 bases from V and 9 from J; bases not matched to a gene: 11. The CDR3 spans 16 residues. As DNA, the CDR3 is TGCGCCAGCAGCGCGCGTCTAGCGGGGGGGCCTCTTGAGCAGTTCTTC. This codes for CASSARLAGGPLEQFF.

This clonotype occurred many times. V usage is TRBV11-3 and J usage is TRBJ2-1; D might be TRBD1 (6 bases). The CDR3 is 16 amino acids. The germline V gene has CDR1 SGHNT and CDR2 YENEEA. V lost 5 bases and J 0 bases, leaving 14 bases between the germline ends. As DNA, the CDR3 is TGTGCCAGCAGCGTTGGACAGTCGAGCTCCTACAATGAGCAGTTCTTC. It encodes CASSVGQSSSYNEQFF.

This clonotype was observed a handful of times. The chain combines TRBV9 with TRBJ2-4; TRBD2 is a possible D gene (6 bases). CDR1 is SGDLS and CDR2 is YYNGEE in the germline V gene. The CDR3 sequence is 13 residues long. V lost 0 bases to trimming and J lost 8 bases, with 9 bases between them. The CDR3 DNA sequence: TGTGCCAGCAGCGTAGGGGGGGAGGACATTCAGTACTTC. This codes for CASSVGGEDIQYF. Full variable domain (missing parts from reference TRBV9 and TRBJ2-4): DSGVTQTPKHLITATGQRVTLRCSPRSGDLSVYWYQQSLDQGLQFLIQYYNGEERAKGNILERFSAQQFPDLHSELNLSSLELGDSALYFCASSVGGEDIQYFGAGTRLSVL.

The chain recombines TRBV20-1 with TRBJ1-2; D is undetermined. The V gene's germline CDR1 is DFQATT and CDR2 SNEGSKA (reference sequence). V lost 3 bases, J lost 3 bases, and 5 bases lay in between. The CDR3 sequence is 11 residues long. CDR3 residues: CSARLDYGYTF. In nucleotides, the CDR3 is TGCAGTGCTAGGTTGGACTATGGCTACACCTTC.

Worth noting for this clonotype: Being one base from a much bigger clone, this may be a read error. The chain employs TRBV27 and TRBJ2-7; D gene unclear. From germline, CDR1 is MNHEY and CDR2 SMNVEV (reference sequence). The CDR3 runs 14 residues. V lost 5 bases and J lost 7, with 18 bases in between. CDR3 region: CASSPSTYTVEQYF. CDR3 bases: TGTGCCAGCAGTCCTTCGACCTACACGGTAGAGCAGTACTTC.

This clonotype appeared many times. The chain links TRBV5-1 to TRBJ2-7; 11 bases line up with TRBD1. This CDR3 has 17 residues. Trimming removed 0 bases from V and 6 bases from J; junction bases left unmatched: 11. CDR1 SGHRS and CDR2 YFSETQ come from the germline V gene. CDR3 region: CASSLVGTGGIGGEQYV. Written as DNA, the CDR3 is TGCGCCAGCAGCTTGGTTGGGACAGGGGGTATAGGTGGCGAGCAGTACGTC.

This clonotype was seen at least ten times. This rearrangement joins TRBV15 to TRBJ2-2; TRBD2 matches at 7 bases. Germline CDR1 LNHNV, CDR2 YYDKDF (reference sequence). The CDR3 sequence is 17 residues long. V gave up 0 bases and J gave up 2 bases; unmatched junction bases: 6. This CDR3 is CATSRDYPSGNTGELFF. The CDR3 nucleotides read TGTGCCACCAGCAGAGATTACCCTAGCGGTAACACCGGGGAGCTGTTTTTT.

This clonotype has ten or more counts. V is TRBV12-3 or TRBV12-4 and J is TRBJ2-2; D may match TRBD1 or TRBD2 (6 bases each). The CDR3 totals 15 residues. V gave up 1 base and J gave up 6 bases, with 12 bases separating them. The CDR3 DNA sequence: TGTGCCAGCAGTTTAGGTTACAGGGAGGCCGGGGAGCTGTTTTTT. Amino acids: CASSLGYREAGELFF.

J is TRBJ2-7 and V is TRBV5-6, with a possible D match to TRBD2 (5 bases). CDR1 and CDR2 from the germline V gene are SGHDT and YYEEEE. The CDR3 loop spans 15 amino acids. V dropped 7 bases and J dropped 1 base, with 18 bases sitting between them. The CDR3 loop reads CASALRRTPSYEQYF. In DNA form, the CDR3 reads TGTGCCAGCGCTCTTCGCAGGACTCCTTCCTACGAGCAGTACTTC.

This clonotype was observed a handful of times. The V gene is TRBV5-6, the J gene TRBJ2-5; TRBD1 might be the D (5 bases). Germline V CDR1 and CDR2: SGHDT, YYEEEE. CDR3 length equals 13 residues. With 5 bases removed from V and 2 bases from J, the gap between germline ends came to 10 bases. This CDR3 is CASRPTEQETQYF. In DNA, the CDR3 is TGTGCCAGCAGGCCGACAGAACAAGAGACCCAGTACTTC.

In its sample, this clonotype was seen a few times. The chain employs TRBV3-1 and TRBJ2-5, with 8 positions matching TRBD1. This CDR3 has 15 residues. CDR1 is LGHDT and CDR2 is YNNKEL in the germline V gene (reference sequence). Unmatched junction bases numbered 5, after V lost 0 bases and J lost 5 bases. The CDR3 sequence is CASSQEAGGGETQYF. DNA of the CDR3: TGTGCCAGCAGCCAAGAGGCAGGGGGCGGTGAGACCCAGTACTTC.

This clonotype was seen repeatedly, ten times or more. The CDR3 region is CASSWGPGGETQYF. The CDR3 coding sequence is TGTGCCAGCAGCTGGGGGCCGGGGGGAGAGACCCAGTACTTC. The chain is built from TRBV7-9 and TRBJ2-5; a weak D match, TRBD2 (7 bases). Germline loops: CDR1 SEHNR, CDR2 FQNEAQ (reference sequence). The CDR3 spans 14 residues. V was trimmed by 4 bases and J by 4 bases, leaving 13 bases between them.

The table lists this clonotype with a few counts. The J gene is TRBJ1-2, the V gene TRBV19, with 11 bases aligning to TRBD1. The CDR3 sequence is 16 residues long. Germline V gene sequence: CDR1 LNHDA, CDR2 SQIVND (reference sequence). The V segment lost 5 bases and the J segment 4 bases; nucleotides outside the gene matches: 9. As DNA, the CDR3 is TGTGCCAGTAGTCTGGGACAGGGGGAATTCATCTATGGCTACACCTTC. This encodes CASSLGQGEFIYGYTF.

This clonotype has just a few counts. The chain is built from TRBV29-1 and TRBJ1-2; 8 bases map to TRBD1. J lost 7 bases, V lost 3 bases, and 1 base had no gene match. Germline CDR1 SQVTM, CDR2 ANQGSEA. CDR3 length: 11 amino acids. CDR3 sequence reads: CSVEDRVGYTF. CDR3 nucleotide sequence: TGCAGCGTTGAGGACAGGGTTGGCTACACCTTC.

This clonotype was seen only once. This chain joins TRBV5-6 and TRBJ1-2, with no clear D. The V and J ends lost 4 bases and 4 bases respectively, with 14 bases between them. There are 14 residues in the CDR3. Germline assignment: CDR1 SGHDT and CDR2 YYEEEE. CDR3 region: CASSPGVTSYGYTF. DNA for the CDR3: TGTGCCAGCAGCCCCGGGGTGACTAGCTATGGCTACACCTTC.

This rearrangement joins TRBV13 to TRBJ2-5; D might be TRBD2 (6 bases). Germline CDR1 is PRHDT and CDR2 is FYEKMQ (reference sequence). This CDR3 region has 13 residues. Trimming pared 3 bases from V and 5 bases from J, leaving 10 bases between. As DNA, the CDR3 is TGTGCCAGCAGCTTGCGGGGTTGGGAGACCCAGTACTTC. Its translation: CASSLRGWETQYF.

This clonotype turned up a few times. The V gene is TRBV28, the J gene TRBJ2-7; D is undetermined. This CDR3 contains 13 residues. CDR1 and CDR2 (germline): MDHEN, SYDVKM. V lost 1 base and J 6 bases, leaving 10 bases between the germline ends. This CDR3 is CASSLYGLVEQYF. The DNA of the CDR3 is TGTGCCAGCAGTTTATACGGTTTGGTCGAGCAGTACTTC.

This clonotype has at least ten counts. The CDR3 protein is CASSFSGDEQYV. The CDR3 DNA is TGCGCCAGCAGCTTCTCGGGGGACGAGCAGTACGTC. The chain is built from TRBV5-1 and TRBJ2-7; TRBD2 is a possible D gene (6 bases). Per the germline V gene, CDR1 is SGHRS and CDR2 is YFSETQ. V was cut by 2 bases and J by 5 bases, with 8 bases left in between. The CDR3 spans 12 residues.

J is TRBJ2-7 and V is TRBV19; the D gene is possibly TRBD2 (5 bases). CDR1 is LNHDA, CDR2 SQIVND, per germline (reference sequence). The V and J ends lost 6 bases and 6 bases respectively, with 9 bases between them. This CDR3 has 11 amino acids. The CDR3, as DNA: TGTGCCAGTAGCGAAGGAGGCGAGCAGTACTTC. It specifies CASSEGGEQYF.

This clonotype appeared many times. This chain links TRBV6-1 with TRBJ1-1; no definite D call. Germline CDR1 reads MNHNS; CDR2 reads SASEGT. The CDR3 consists of 14 residues. The V end was cut by 10 bases, the J end by 3 bases, with 18 bases between. CDR3 amino acids: CATDSKETHTEAFF. CDR3 bases: TGTGCCACCGACTCCAAGGAGACCCACACTGAAGCTTTCTTT.